These 4 T cell receptor beta chains came from one sample sequenced in a study of regulatory T cells in long-lasting Graves disease. Investigators prepared the TCR beta libraries by applying iRepertoire HTBI primers and Arm-PCR of CDR3 regions. TCRdb redid the calling of the multiplex PCR reads with MiXCR, one entry per CDR3 protein. The table lists 400,000 to 500,000 distinct CDR3 sequences, 15% of them singletons. Time point described: newly diagnosed GD, antithyroid drugs for less than 3 months. From PBMCs, RNA was extracted and then used to make the TCR library. The same specimen was also included in a second study, on T cells in Graves' hyperthyroidism and ophthalmopathy.

The sample consisted of peripheral blood mononuclear cells (PBMCs), taken at new diagnosis, from a patient treated with antithyroid drugs. The receptors shown here come from a woman aged 40 to 50 with Graves disease.

This clonotype was counted ten times or more. The rearrangement uses TRBV2 and TRBJ2-1, with TRBD2 identical over 12 bases. The CDR3 spans 15 residues. Germline assignment: CDR1 SNHLY and CDR2 FYNNEI. J was trimmed by 8 bases and V by 7 bases; bases with no gene match: 9. The CDR3 protein is CASKSLAGGQDEQFF. The DNA of the CDR3 is TGTGCCAGCAAATCACTAGCGGGAGGCCAGGATGAGCAGTTCTTC.

The sample holds many counts of this clonotype. The V gene is TRBV12-3 or TRBV12-4, the J gene TRBJ2-2, with 10 bases that match TRBD2. J lost 7 bases, V lost 6 bases, and 14 bases had no gene match. CDR3 length equals 17 residues. The CDR3 DNA follows: TGTGCCAGCAGACCCCCAGGAGCGGGAGGGCCTGACGGGGAGCTGTTTTTT. It translates to CASRPPGAGGPDGELFF.

J is TRBJ2-6 and V is TRBV9; possible D gene TRBD1, 5 bases. This CDR3 contains 18 residues. V lost 4 bases and J lost 0, with 17 bases in between. CDR1 is SGDLS and CDR2 is YYNGEE in the germline V gene. The CDR3 region has the DNA TGTGCCAGCAGCCAACAGGATCATGGTGGCTCTGGGGCCAACGTCCTGACTTTC. It specifies CASSQQDHGGSGANVLTF.

This clonotype was seen repeatedly, ten times or more. The CDR3 nucleotides are TGCAGTGCACAAACTAGCGGGAGCTCCTACAATGAGCAGTTCTTC. Protein sequence: CSAQTSGSSYNEQFF. This sequence joins TRBV20-1 and TRBJ2-1, with 11 bases that match TRBD2. CDR1 and CDR2 from the germline V gene are DFQATT and SNEGSKA (reference sequence). V was clipped by 6 bases and J by 0 bases; unmatched bases: 4. The CDR3 loop spans 15 amino acids.